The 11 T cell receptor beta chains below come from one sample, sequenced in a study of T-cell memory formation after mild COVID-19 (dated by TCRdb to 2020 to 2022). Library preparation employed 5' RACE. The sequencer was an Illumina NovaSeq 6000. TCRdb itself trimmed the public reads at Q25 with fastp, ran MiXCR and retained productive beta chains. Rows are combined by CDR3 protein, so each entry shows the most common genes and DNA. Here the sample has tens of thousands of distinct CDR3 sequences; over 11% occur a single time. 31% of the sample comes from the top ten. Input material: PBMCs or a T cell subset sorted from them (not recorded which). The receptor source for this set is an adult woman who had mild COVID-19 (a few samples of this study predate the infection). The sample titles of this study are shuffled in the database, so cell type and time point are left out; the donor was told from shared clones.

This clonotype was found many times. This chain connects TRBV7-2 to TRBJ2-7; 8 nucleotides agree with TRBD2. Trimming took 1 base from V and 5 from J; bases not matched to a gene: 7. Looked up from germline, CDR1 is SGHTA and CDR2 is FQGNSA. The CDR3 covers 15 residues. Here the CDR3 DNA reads TGTGCCAGCAGCTTAGTGGGCGGGAGGACCCACGAGCAGTACTTC. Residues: CASSLVGGRTHEQYF.

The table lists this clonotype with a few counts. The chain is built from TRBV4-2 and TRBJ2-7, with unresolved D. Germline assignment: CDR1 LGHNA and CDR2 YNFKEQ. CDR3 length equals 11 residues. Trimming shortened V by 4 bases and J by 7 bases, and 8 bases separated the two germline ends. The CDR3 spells CASSLRTEQYF. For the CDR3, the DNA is TGTGCCAGCAGCCTCCGTACGGAGCAGTACTTC.

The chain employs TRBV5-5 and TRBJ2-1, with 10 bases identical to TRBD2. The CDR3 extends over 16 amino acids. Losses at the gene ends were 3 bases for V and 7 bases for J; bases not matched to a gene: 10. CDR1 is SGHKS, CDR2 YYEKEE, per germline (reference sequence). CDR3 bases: TGTGCCAGCAGCTCCTGGGAACTAGCGGGGAAAAATGAGCAGTTCTTC. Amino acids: CASSSWELAGKNEQFF.

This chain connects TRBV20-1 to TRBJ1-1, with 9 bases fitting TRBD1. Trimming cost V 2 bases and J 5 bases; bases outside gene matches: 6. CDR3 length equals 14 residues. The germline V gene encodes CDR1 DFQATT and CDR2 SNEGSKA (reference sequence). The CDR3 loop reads CSARTLGQGTEAFF. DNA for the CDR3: TGCAGTGCTAGAACCCTTGGACAGGGGACTGAAGCTTTCTTT.

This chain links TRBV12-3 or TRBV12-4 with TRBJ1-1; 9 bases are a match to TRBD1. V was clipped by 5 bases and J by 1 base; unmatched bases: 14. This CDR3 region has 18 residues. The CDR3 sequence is CASSGPPRDRVGNTEAFF. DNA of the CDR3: TGTGCCAGCAGTGGACCCCCCCGGGACAGGGTTGGGAACACTGAAGCTTTCTTT.

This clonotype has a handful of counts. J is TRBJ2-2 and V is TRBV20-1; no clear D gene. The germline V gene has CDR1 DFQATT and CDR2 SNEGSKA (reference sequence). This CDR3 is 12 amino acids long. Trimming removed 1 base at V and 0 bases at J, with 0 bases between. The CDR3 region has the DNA TGCAGTGCTAGAGCGAACACCGGGGAGCTGTTTTTT. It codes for CSARANTGELFF.

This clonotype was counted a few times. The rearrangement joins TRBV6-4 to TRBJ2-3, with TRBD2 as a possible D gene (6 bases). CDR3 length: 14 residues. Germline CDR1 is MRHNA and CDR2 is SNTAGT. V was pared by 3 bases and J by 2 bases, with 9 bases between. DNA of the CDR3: TGTGCCAGCAGTGAGGGGGAGGCCACAGATACGCAGTATTTT. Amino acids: CASSEGEATDTQYF.

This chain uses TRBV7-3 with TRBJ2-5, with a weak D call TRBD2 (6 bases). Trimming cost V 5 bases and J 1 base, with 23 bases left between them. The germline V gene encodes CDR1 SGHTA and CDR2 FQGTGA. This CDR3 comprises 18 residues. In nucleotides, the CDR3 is TGTGCCAGCAGCCCCGTGGTGGTAGCGGCCCGACCCCAAGAGACCCAGTACTTC. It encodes CASSPVVVAARPQETQYF.

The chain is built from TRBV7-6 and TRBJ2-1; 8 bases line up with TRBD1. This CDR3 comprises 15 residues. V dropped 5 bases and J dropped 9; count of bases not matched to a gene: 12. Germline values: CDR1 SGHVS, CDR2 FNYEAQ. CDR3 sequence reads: CASSIEGQGNGEQFF. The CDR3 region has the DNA TGTGCCAGCAGCATAGAAGGACAGGGAAACGGTGAGCAGTTCTTC. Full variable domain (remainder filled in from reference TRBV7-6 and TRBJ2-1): GAGVSQSPRYKVTKRGQDVALRCDPISGHVSLYWYRQALGQGPEFLTYFNYEAQQDKSGLPNDRFSAERPEGSISTLTIQRTEQRDSAMYRCASSIEGQGNGEQFFGPGTRLTVL.

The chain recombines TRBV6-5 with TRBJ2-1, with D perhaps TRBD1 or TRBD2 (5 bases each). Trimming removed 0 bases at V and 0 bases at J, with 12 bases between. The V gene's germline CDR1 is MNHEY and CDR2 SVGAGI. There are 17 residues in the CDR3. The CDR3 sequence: CASSYSGTRDSYNEQFF. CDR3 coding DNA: TGTGCCAGCAGTTACTCGGGGACCCGCGACTCCTACAATGAGCAGTTCTTC.

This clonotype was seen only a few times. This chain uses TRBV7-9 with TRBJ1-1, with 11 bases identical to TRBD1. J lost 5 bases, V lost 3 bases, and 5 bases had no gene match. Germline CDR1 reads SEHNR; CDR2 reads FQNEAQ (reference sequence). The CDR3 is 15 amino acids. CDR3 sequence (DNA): TGTGCCAGCAGCTTGGGACAGGGGGGATGGACTGAAGCTTTCTTT. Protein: CASSLGQGGWTEAFF.